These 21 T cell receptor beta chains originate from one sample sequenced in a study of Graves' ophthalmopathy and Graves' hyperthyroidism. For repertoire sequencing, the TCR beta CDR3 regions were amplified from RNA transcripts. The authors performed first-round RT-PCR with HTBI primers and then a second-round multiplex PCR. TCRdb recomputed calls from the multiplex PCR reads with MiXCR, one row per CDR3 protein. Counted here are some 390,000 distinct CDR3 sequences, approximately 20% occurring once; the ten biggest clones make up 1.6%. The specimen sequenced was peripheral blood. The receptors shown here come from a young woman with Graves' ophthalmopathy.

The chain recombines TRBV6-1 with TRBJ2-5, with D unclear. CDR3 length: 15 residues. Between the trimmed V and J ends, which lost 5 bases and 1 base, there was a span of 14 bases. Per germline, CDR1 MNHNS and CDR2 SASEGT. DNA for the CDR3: TGTGCCAGCAGTAAAACCCAGGTGGCCCAAGAGACCCAGTACTTC. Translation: CASSKTQVAQETQYF.

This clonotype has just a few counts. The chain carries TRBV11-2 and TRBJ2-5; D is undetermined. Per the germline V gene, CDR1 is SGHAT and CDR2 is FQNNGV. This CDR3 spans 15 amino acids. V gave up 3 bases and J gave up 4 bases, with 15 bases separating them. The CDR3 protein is CASSFWGGGRETQYF. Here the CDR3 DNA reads TGTGCCAGCAGCTTTTGGGGTGGCGGTCGAGAGACCCAGTACTTC.

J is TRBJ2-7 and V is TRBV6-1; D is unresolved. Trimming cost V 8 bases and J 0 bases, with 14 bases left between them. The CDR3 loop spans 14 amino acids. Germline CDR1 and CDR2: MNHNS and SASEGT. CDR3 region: CASADSLSSYEQYF. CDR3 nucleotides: TGTGCCAGCGCCGACTCGTTGAGCTCCTACGAGCAGTACTTC.

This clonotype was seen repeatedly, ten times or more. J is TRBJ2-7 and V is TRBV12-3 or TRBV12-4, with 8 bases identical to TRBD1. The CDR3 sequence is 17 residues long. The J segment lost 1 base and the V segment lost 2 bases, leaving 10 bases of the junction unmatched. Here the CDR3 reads CASSLRGFRTGSYEQYF. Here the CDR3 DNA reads TGTGCCAGCAGTTTAAGGGGGTTTCGGACAGGGTCCTACGAGCAGTACTTC.

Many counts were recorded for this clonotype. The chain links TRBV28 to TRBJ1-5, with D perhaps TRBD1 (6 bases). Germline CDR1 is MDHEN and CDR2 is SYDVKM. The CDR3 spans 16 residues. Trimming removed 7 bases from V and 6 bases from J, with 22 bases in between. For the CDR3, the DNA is TGTGCCAGCACCCCGGGGGCCCGTCGGGGGAGTCAGCCCCAGCATTTT. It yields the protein CASTPGARRGSQPQHF.

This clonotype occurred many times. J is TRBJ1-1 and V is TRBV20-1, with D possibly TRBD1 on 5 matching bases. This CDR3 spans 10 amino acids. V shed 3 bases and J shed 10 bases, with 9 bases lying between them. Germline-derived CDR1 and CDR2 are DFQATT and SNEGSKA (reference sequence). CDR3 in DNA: TGCAGTGCTAGTGGGACTCCAGCTTTCTTT. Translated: CSASGTPAFF.

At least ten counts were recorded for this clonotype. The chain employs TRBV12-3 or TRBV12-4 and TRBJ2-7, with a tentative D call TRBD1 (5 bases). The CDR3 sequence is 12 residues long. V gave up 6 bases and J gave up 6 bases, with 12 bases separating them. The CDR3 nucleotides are TGTGCCAGCAGGGCCCAGGGTAGCGAGCAGTACTTC. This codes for CASRAQGSEQYF.

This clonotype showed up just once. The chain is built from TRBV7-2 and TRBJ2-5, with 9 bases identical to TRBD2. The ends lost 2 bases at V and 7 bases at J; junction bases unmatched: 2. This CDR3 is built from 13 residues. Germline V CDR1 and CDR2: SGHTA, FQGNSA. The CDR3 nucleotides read TGTGCCAGCAGCTTAAGACTAGCGGCGACCCAGTACTTC. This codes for CASSLRLAATQYF.

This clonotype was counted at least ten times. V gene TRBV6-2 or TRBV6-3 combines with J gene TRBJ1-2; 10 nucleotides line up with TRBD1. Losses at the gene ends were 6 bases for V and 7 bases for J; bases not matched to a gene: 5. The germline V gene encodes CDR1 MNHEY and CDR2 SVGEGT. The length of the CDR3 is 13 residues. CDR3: CASSVTGGSGYTF. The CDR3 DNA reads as TGTGCCAGCAGCGTGACAGGGGGCAGTGGCTACACCTTC.

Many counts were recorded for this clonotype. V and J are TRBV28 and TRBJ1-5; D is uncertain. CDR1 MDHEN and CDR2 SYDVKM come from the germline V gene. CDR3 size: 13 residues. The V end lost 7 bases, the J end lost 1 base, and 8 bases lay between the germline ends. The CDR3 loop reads CASTAGSNQPQHF. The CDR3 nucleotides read TGTGCCAGCACAGCGGGGAGCAATCAGCCCCAGCATTTT.

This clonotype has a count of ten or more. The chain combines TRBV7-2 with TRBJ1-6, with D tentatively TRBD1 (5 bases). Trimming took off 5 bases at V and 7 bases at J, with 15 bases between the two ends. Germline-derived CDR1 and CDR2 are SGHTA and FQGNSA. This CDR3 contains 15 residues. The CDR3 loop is CASSPRNEGNSPLHF. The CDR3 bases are TGTGCCAGCAGCCCCCGAAACGAGGGGAATTCACCCCTCCACTTT.

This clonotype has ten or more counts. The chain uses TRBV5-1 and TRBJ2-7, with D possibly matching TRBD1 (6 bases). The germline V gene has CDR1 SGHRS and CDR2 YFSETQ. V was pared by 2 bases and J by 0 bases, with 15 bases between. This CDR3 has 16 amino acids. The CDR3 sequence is CASSLAGTTFSYEQYF. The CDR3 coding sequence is TGCGCCAGCAGCTTAGCTGGGACAACCTTCTCCTACGAGCAGTACTTC. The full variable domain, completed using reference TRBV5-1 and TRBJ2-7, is KAGVTQTPRYLIKTRGQQVTLSCSPISGHRSVSWYQQTPGQGLQFLFEYFSETQRNKGNFPGRFSGRQFSNSRSEMNVSTLELGDSALYLCASSLAGTTFSYEQYFGPGTRLTVT.

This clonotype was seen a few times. CDR3 DNA sequence: TGTGCCAGCAGTTACTCGGCTAGCGGGAGCTCCGAGACCCAGTACTTC. It codes for CASSYSASGSSETQYF. V and J are TRBV6-2 or TRBV6-3 and TRBJ2-5; TRBD2 matches at 10 bases. The ends lost 0 bases at V and 5 bases at J; junction bases unmatched: 6. This CDR3 region has 16 residues. Germline-derived CDR1 and CDR2 are MNHEY and SVGEGT.

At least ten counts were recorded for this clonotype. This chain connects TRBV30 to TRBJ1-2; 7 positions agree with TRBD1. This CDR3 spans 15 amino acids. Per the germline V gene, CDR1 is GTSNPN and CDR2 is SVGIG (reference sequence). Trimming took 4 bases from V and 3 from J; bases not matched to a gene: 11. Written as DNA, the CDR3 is TGTGCCTGGATCGACAGGGTACTATCATACTATGGCTACACCTTC. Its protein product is CAWIDRVLSYYGYTF.

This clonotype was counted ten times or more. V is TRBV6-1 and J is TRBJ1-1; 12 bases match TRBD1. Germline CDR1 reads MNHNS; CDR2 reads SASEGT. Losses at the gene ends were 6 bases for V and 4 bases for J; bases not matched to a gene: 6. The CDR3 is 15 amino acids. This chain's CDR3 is CASSPGTGGFTEAFF. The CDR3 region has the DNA TGTGCCAGCAGCCCCGGGACAGGGGGCTTCACTGAAGCTTTCTTT.

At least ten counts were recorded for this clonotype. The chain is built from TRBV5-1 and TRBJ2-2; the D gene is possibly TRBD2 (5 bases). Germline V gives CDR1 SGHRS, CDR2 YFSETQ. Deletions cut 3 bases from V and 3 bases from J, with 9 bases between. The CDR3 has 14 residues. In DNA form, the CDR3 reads TGCGCCAGCAGCTGGAGCGGCTACACCGGGGAGCTGTTTTTT. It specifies CASSWSGYTGELFF. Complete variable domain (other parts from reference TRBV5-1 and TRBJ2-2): KAGVTQTPRYLIKTRGQQVTLSCSPISGHRSVSWYQQTPGQGLQFLFEYFSETQRNKGNFPGRFSGRQFSNSRSEMNVSTLELGDSALYLCASSWSGYTGELFFGEGSRLTVL.

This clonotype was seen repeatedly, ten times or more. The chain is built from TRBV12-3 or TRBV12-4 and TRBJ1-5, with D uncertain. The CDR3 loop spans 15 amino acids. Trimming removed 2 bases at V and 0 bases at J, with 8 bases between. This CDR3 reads CASSLWLDSNQPQHF. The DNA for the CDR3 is TGTGCCAGCAGTTTATGGCTGGATAGCAATCAGCCCCAGCATTTT.

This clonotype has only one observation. CDR3 bases: TGTGCTAGTGGTTTGGCGCTCCTCAGGGACCCCTACGAGCAGTACTTC. Amino acid sequence: CASGLALLRDPYEQYF. The rearrangement uses TRBV12-5 and TRBJ2-7, with D perhaps assigned TRBD1 or TRBD2 (5 bases each). Germline V CDR1 and CDR2: LGHNT, FRNRAP. Trimming removed 1 base at V and 2 bases at J, with 15 bases between. The CDR3 is 16 amino acids.

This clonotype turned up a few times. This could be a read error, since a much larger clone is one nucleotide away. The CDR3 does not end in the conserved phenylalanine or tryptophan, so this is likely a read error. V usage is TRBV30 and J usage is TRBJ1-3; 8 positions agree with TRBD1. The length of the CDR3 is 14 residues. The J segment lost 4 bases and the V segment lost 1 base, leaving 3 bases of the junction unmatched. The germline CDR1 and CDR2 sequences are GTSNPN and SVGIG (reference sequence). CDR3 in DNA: TGTGCCTGGAGTGAGGGACAGGTCGGAAACACCATATATCTT. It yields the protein CAWSEGQVGNTIYL.

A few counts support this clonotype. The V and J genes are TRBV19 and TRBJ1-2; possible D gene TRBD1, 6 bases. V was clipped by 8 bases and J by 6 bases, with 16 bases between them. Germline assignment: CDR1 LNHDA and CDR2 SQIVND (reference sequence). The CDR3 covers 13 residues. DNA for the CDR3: TGTGCCAGTGGGACAAGGGGCTGGCATGGCTACACCTTC. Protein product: CASGTRGWHGYTF.

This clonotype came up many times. The CDR3 spells CASSVTGGRTEAFF. Here the CDR3 DNA reads TGTGCCAGCAGCGTTACAGGGGGCAGGACTGAAGCTTTCTTT. V gene TRBV2 combines with J gene TRBJ1-1; 9 nucleotides agree with TRBD1. The CDR3 length is 14 residues. V lost 6 bases, J lost 5 bases, and 7 bases stayed unmatched. Germline V gene lookup returns CDR1 SNHLY and CDR2 FYNNEI.